The text below deals with one T cell receptor (beta chain). This clone was counted once. Its binding antigen is unknown. Base-call qualities are not available, and no considerably larger clone is one nucleotide away. The trial excluded patients who had a history of autoimmune disease or who were on systemic immunosuppression. Peripheral blood for TCR sequencing was drawn from every dose cohort at baseline, at cycle 4 day 1 and at cycle 7 day 1. Samples came from an open-label, multicenter, first-in-human phase I dose-escalation trial of ivuxolimab. Adults with locally advanced or metastatic head and neck squamous cell, hepatocellular, melanoma or renal cell carcinoma were enrolled in the trial. Before TCR sequencing, CD4+ and CD8+ T cells were separately sorted from peripheral blood. The data were obtained in a study of OX40 agonist ivuxolimab in advanced cancers. A note on the overall study: Ivuxolimab was an agonistic, fully human IgG2 monoclonal antibody directed against OX40 (CD134), a costimulatory receptor. Intravenous ivuxolimab was administered to patients every 2 weeks at six dose levels: 0.01, 0.1, 0.3, 1.5, 3 and 10 mg/kg. Of the 50 or so patients in dose escalation, some 20 had hepatocellular carcinoma, some 15 had melanoma, 9 had renal cell carcinoma and 9 had head and neck cancer. The dose-escalation cohort was approximately 83% male with a mean age of about 65 years, ranging from roughly 23 to 85. The paper describes the monotherapy dose-escalation part (N ≈ 51 patients) of the phase I trial of ivuxolimab. Prior anti-PD-1, anti-PD-L1 or anti-CTLA-4 therapy was permitted, and checkpoint inhibitors had been received by less than 45% of dose-escalation patients. The point of sequencing TCRbeta in the periphery was to test whether ivuxolimab changed TCR sequence diversity and drove clonal T-cell expansion. Partial responses were achieved by three dose-escalation patients, of whom one had hepatocellular carcinoma and two had cutaneous melanoma.

From the cysteine up to the phenylalanine, the CDR3 has a length of 14 residues. CDR3 DNA is the only sequence kept; it has 42 bases, read in frame from the first base. Trimming at the junction amounts to 8 bases on V and 1 base on J, and the germline ends lie 13 bases apart. Taken from the germline V gene, the CDR1 and CDR2 loops are MDHEN and SYDVKM. What the study reported, not specific to this receptor: At doses of 0.1 to 3.0 mg/kg, clonal expansion of both CD4+ and CD8+ blood T cells was observed from baseline to week 6. After ivuxolimab, expanded clones were on average more numerous among CD8+ T cells than among CD4+ T cells. Low levels of normalized T-cell clonal expansion were also shown by some nonresponding patients. In the 0.1-3.0 mg/kg groups, partial responders were among the patients with the lowest normalized peripheral clonal expansion, particularly in CD8+ T cells. The antigen specificity of the peripheral T cells that underwent clonal expansion was not determined.

For sequencing of the TCRbeta CDR3 region, genomic DNA was extracted from the sorted cells. The immunoSEQ Assay was used for sequencing of TCRbeta CDR3 regions. Entries here come from immuneACCESS through TCRdb and include only in-frame sequences with V and J called. Some clones fail to appear in such tables; in the studies checked, an unresolved V gene covers under half of the shortfall, and the cause of the remainder is unknown. The sample table contains around 83,000 clones; only one count was recorded for under 95% of them. The top ten constitute 1.5% to 2% of the sample. This TCR derives from an adult with an advanced solid tumor such as melanoma, head and neck, liver or kidney cancer. The sequences come from CD4+ or CD8+ T cells sorted from blood, collected in a trial of the OX40 agonist ivuxolimab. Recombination connected TRBV28 to TRBJ2-3; the D gene is possibly TRBD1 or TRBD2, with 5 bases matching each. The DNA reads TGTGCCAGCGACCCGAGAGGGGGCACAGATACGCAGTATTTT. Its protein reads: CASDPRGGTDTQYF.